This entry features one TCR beta chain sequence. Antigen: not known. Measured with immunoSEQ multiplex PCR; TCRdb has only the in-frame clones, and not every one. The sample contains about 120,000 clones, around 87% of which appear only once. These data belong to a study of T cell responses to AZD1222 COVID-19 vaccine. Study-wide results and caveats: Variant regions that are unmutated are reportedly the target of nearly half of spike-specific TCRs. Scientists sampled the repertoires only once the peak T cell response had passed.

Germline V CDR1 and CDR2: SGHTA, FQGTGA. The CDR3 loop spans 15 amino acids. The V gene end was trimmed by 6 bases and the J gene end by 1 base; junction bases not matched to a gene: 3. This specimen consisted of peripheral blood, obtained 28 days after the second AZD1222 dose. The gene calls are TRBV7-3 and TRBJ1-5; 10 nucleotides match TRBD1. The TCR comes from an adult who received the AZD1222 COVID-19 vaccine. The CDR3 loop is CASRTGQGSNQPQHF. The DNA for the CDR3 is TGTGCCAGCAGAACGGGACAGGGGAGCAATCAGCCCCAGCATTTT.